Below, 30 T cell receptor beta chains from the same sample are listed, as sequenced in a study of T cells in women clearing cervical HPV infection. Repertoires were generated with immunoSEQ multiplex PCR, while TCRdb's copy carries only in-frame clones and drops some. This table lists tens of thousands of clones. The sample consisted of blood buffy coat. The receptors stem from a woman aged 18-69 years with a cervical HPV16 infection that either progressed to CIN3+ or cleared (not recorded which).

In regard to this clone: The sequence runs out 3 residues before the end of the CDR3; the remainder is reconstructed from the germline J gene. The chain links TRBV18 to TRBJ2-1; D might be TRBD1 or TRBD2, each matching 5 bases. The CDR3 covers 15 residues. Germline CDR1 is KGHSH and CDR2 is LQKENI. Trimming pared 3 bases from V and 5 bases from J, leaving 14 bases between. Incomplete CDR3 DNA: TGTGCCAGCTCACCCTCTGAGGGGAGAAACAATGAG. Protein sequence: CASSPSEGRNNE. The full-length CDR3 reads as CASSPSEGRNNEQFF. The entire variable domain, with the rest obtained from reference TRBV18 and TRBJ2-1, is as follows: NAGVMQNPRHLVRRRGQEARLRCSPMKGHSHVYWYRQLPEEGLKFMVYLQKENIIDESGMPKERFSAEFPKEGPSILRIQQVVRGDSAAYFCASSPSEGRNNEQFFGPGTRLTVL.

A remark on this clone: The CDR3 end falls 3 residues outside the read, so it is completed with the germline J gene. The chain recombines TRBV7-9 with TRBJ2-5; 9 nucleotides line up with TRBD2. Trimming cost V 4 bases and J 5 bases; bases outside gene matches: 8. Germline lookup yields CDR1 SEHNR and CDR2 FQNEAQ (reference sequence). CDR3 size: 15 residues. CDR3 bases read: TGTGCCAGCAGCTCCCTGGGCGGGGGGGCGGAGACC. It specifies CASSSLGGGAET. The full CDR3 reads CASSSLGGGAETQYF.

Here the CDR3 reads CASSDSSGGSYTDTQYF. The part of the CDR3 DNA that was read is TGTGCCAGCAGTGATAGTAGCGGGGGGTCCTACACAGATACG. This chain links TRBV2 with TRBJ2-3, with 10 bases that match TRBD2. The read terminates 3 residues ahead of where the CDR3 ends, so the germline J gene completes it. The CDR3 totals 17 residues. V gave up 3 bases and J gave up 2 bases; unmatched junction bases: 8. Germline loops: CDR1 SNHLY, CDR2 FYNNEI.

Details on this clone: The read terminates 3 residues ahead of where the CDR3 ends, so the germline J gene completes it. The J gene is TRBJ1-6, the V gene TRBV7-2; possible D gene TRBD1, 5 bases. The CDR3 is made up of 14 amino acids. Looked up from germline, CDR1 is SGHTA and CDR2 is FQGNSA. The germline V and J ends were trimmed by 2 bases and 10 bases, with 12 bases remaining between them. The CDR3 bases that were read are TGTGCCAGCAGCTTAACGAGGGGAAGCTCACCC. Encoded protein: CASSLTRGSSP. The CDR3 as a whole reads CASSLTRGSSPLHF.

On this clone: Read sequence stops 3 residues before the CDR3 end, and the germline J gene provides the missing end. The chain has TRBV5-1 and TRBJ2-2; tentative D call: TRBD1 (5 bases). The CDR3 is 14 amino acids. Per the germline V gene, CDR1 is SGHRS and CDR2 is YFSETQ. The ends were cut back, 4 bases at V and 7 bases at J, with 14 bases in the middle. CDR3 DNA (partial): TGCGCCAGCAGCCCCGGACAAAAGGGCGGGGAG. Translating it yields CASSPGQKGGE. The complete CDR3 sequence is CASSPGQKGGELFF.

Remarks on this clone: The sequence runs out 3 residues before the end of the CDR3; the remainder is reconstructed from the germline J gene. The chain uses TRBV19 and TRBJ1-4; 7 bases align to TRBD1. The CDR3 is 15 amino acids. In germline, CDR1 is LNHDA, CDR2 SQIVND (reference sequence). V shed 7 bases, J shed 8 bases, and the junction held 13 bases outside the gene matches. The CDR3 here is CASTNTGVWWEKLFF. CDR3 DNA, as far as it was read: TGTGCCAGTACCAACACAGGGGTTTGGTGGGAAAAA. Drawing the rest from reference TRBV19 and TRBJ1-4, the complete variable domain is DGGITQSPKYLFRKEGQNVTLSCEQNLNHDAMYWYRQDPGQGLRLIYYSQIVNDFQKGDIAEGYSVSREKKESFPLTVTSAQKNPTAFYLCASTNTGVWWEKLFFGSGTQLSVL.

Worth noting for this clone: The read halts 3 residues ahead of the CDR3 end, with the missing end drawn from the germline J gene. The V call is TRBV12-3 or TRBV12-4, the J call TRBJ2-6, with 9 bases lining up with TRBD1. The CDR3 is made up of 22 amino acids. Germline trimming cut 1 base from V and 0 bases from J; bases unmatched to any gene: 16. The DNA read from the CDR3 is TGTGCCAGCAGTTTAGGCTGGGTAGGGGACAGGGACCATTTCTCTGGGGCCAACGTC. Residues: CASSLGWVGDRDHFSGANV. The whole CDR3 sequence is CASSLGWVGDRDHFSGANVLTF.

The CDR3 loop is CSALGGNTEAFF. The CDR3 DNA, read in part, is TGCAGTGCCCTAGGGGGGAACACTGAA. The J gene is TRBJ1-1, the V gene TRBV20-1, with a possible D match to TRBD1 (6 bases). The read falls 3 residues short of the CDR3 end, and the missing part is taken from the germline J gene. The CDR3 consists of 12 residues. The V end was cut by 6 bases, the J end by 1 base, with 9 bases between. Germline-derived CDR1 and CDR2 are DFQATT and SNEGSKA (reference sequence).

On this clone: Read sequence stops 3 residues before the CDR3 end, and the germline J gene provides the missing end. The V gene is TRBV5-1, the J gene TRBJ2-1, with D possibly being TRBD1 (6 bases). This CDR3 spans 15 amino acids. From germline, CDR1 is SGHRS and CDR2 YFSETQ. V was cut by 3 bases and J by 2 bases, with 12 bases left in between. The CDR3 loop is CASSSQGFAYNEQFF. CDR3 DNA (partial): TGCGCCAGCAGCTCTCAGGGGTTCGCCTACAATGAG.

Notes on this clone: The read halts 3 residues ahead of the CDR3 end, with the missing end drawn from the germline J gene. J is TRBJ2-3 and V is TRBV20-1, with 11 bases fitting TRBD2. The CDR3 sequence is 16 residues long. With V trimmed by 5 bases and J by 2 bases, 9 bases remained unmatched. Germline values: CDR1 DFQATT, CDR2 SNEGSKA (reference sequence). CDR3 sequence: CSAPKLAGDPTDTQYF. The covered CDR3 bases are TGCAGTGCTCCGAAACTAGCGGGGGACCCCACAGATACG.

About this clone itself: The observed sequence ends 3 residues before the CDR3 terminus, with the missing tail filled in from the germline J gene. The chain joins TRBV6-1 to TRBJ2-3; 9 nucleotides align to TRBD2. The CDR3 spans 15 residues. CDR1 and CDR2 from the germline V gene are MNHNS and SASEGT. V gave up 4 bases and J gave up 3 bases; unmatched junction bases: 5. CDR3 amino acids: CASSVGAGGTDTQYF. The sequenced CDR3 bases are TGTGCCAGCAGTGTGGGGGCGGGGGGGACAGATACG.

Worth noting for this clone: The read ends 3 residues before the CDR3 terminus; that terminus is restored from the germline J gene. This chain links TRBV6-4 with TRBJ2-3; 11 bases align to TRBD2. Germline V gene lookup returns CDR1 MRHNA and CDR2 SNTAGT. CDR3 length equals 13 residues. CDR3 DNA (partial): TGTGCCAGCAGTGAGACTAGCGGGGTTTCG. It encodes CASSETSGVS. The entire CDR3 sequence reads CASSETSGVSQYF.

As for this clone: The read ends 3 residues shy of where the CDR3 ends; the end is completed using the germline J gene. The rearrangement joins TRBV14 to TRBJ2-7; no firm D call. The CDR3 covers 13 residues. Germline CDR1 SGHDN, CDR2 FVKESK. V was cut by 4 bases and J by 6 bases, with 13 bases left in between. The CDR3 here is CASSLYQRLEQYF. The CDR3 DNA, read in part, is TGTGCCAGCAGCCTATACCAACGACTCGAG.

A remark on this clone: The sequence runs out 3 residues before the end of the CDR3; the remainder is reconstructed from the germline J gene. The chain has TRBV7-6 and TRBJ1-2; 10 nucleotides agree with TRBD1. After removal of 7 bases from V and 6 bases from J, the junction contained 8 bases not matched to a gene. This CDR3 has 14 amino acids. Germline lookup yields CDR1 SGHVS and CDR2 FNYEAQ. The CDR3 here is CASTPDRGGDGYTF. Partial CDR3 DNA: TGTGCCAGCACCCCGGACAGGGGGGGCGATGGC.

Turning to this clone: The CDR3 is cut off 3 residues early in the read; its end comes from the germline J gene. The chain links TRBV10-1 to TRBJ2-1, with a possible D match to TRBD2 (7 bases). Germline V gives CDR1 WNHNN, CDR2 SYGVQD (reference sequence). Deletions cut 0 bases from V and 5 bases from J, with 11 bases between. CDR3 length equals 15 residues. CDR3 bases read: TGCGCCAGCAGTGAGTCTGGGGGGGCAGACAATGAG. The encoded protein is CASSESGGADNE. The whole CDR3 sequence reads CASSESGGADNEQFF.

Comment on this clone: The read gets to within 3 residues of the CDR3 end, and the germline J gene fills in the rest. The chain has TRBV20-1 and TRBJ1-5, with 7 bases matching TRBD1. This CDR3 region has 17 residues. Germline loops: CDR1 DFQATT, CDR2 SNEGSKA (reference sequence). V shed 0 bases, J shed 7 bases, and the junction held 15 bases outside the gene matches. CDR3 region: CSAREGRKGASGQPQHF. The part of the CDR3 DNA that was read is TGCAGTGCTAGAGAAGGGCGAAAGGGGGCCTCTGGGCAGCCC.

Points on this clone: The sequenced fragment ends 3 residues before the CDR3 boundary, so the rest is inferred from the germline J gene. J is TRBJ1-3 and V is TRBV13; the D is unclear. Deletions cut 2 bases from V and 4 bases from J, with 15 bases between. Germline CDR1 is PRHDT and CDR2 is FYEKMQ (reference sequence). The CDR3 covers 16 residues. The DNA read from the CDR3 is TGTGCCAGCAGCTTAAGGGCCCCCCCTCTCGGAAACACC. This codes for CASSLRAPPLGNT. The entire CDR3 protein reads CASSLRAPPLGNTIYF.

A remark on this clone: The CDR3 goes on 3 residues after the read ends, and that part is filled in from the germline J gene. The J gene is TRBJ2-3, the V gene TRBV20-1; TRBD2 agrees at 7 bases. The germline V gene has CDR1 DFQATT and CDR2 SNEGSKA (reference sequence). The V and J ends lost 5 bases and 5 bases, in that order; junction bases with no gene match: 16. The CDR3 is 16 amino acids. This chain's CDR3 is CSALPPSGAARDTQYF. CDR3 bases read: TGCAGTGCTCTTCCCCCCAGCGGGGCAGCTAGAGATACG.

Comments on this clone: The observed sequence ends 3 residues before the CDR3 terminus, with the missing tail filled in from the germline J gene. The gene calls are TRBV7-3 and TRBJ2-1, with 10 bases matching TRBD1. The germline V gene encodes CDR1 SGHTA and CDR2 FQGTGA. There are 18 residues in the CDR3. The V and J ends lost 1 base and 0 bases, in that order; junction bases with no gene match: 6. This chain's CDR3 is CASSLRATGGPSYNEQFF. The CDR3 DNA, read in part, is TGTGCCAGCAGCTTAAGAGCGACAGGGGGCCCCTCCTACAATGAG.

As to this clone: The CDR3 goes on 3 residues after the read ends, and that part is filled in from the germline J gene. The V call is TRBV7-8, the J call TRBJ2-7; D remains unclear. The CDR3 runs 16 residues. Trimming took off 2 bases at V and 2 bases at J, with 16 bases between the two ends. Looked up from germline, CDR1 is SGHVS and CDR2 is FQNEAQ. Incomplete CDR3 DNA: TGTGCCAGCAGCTTAAGGGTTATCCTTTCGGCCTACGAG. Translating gives CASSLRVILSAYE. The entire CDR3 protein is CASSLRVILSAYEQYF.

Concerning this clone itself: The DNA ends 3 residues before the CDR3 does, and the rest of the CDR3 is filled in from the germline J gene. The chain combines TRBV2 with TRBJ2-7, with TRBD1 as a possible D gene (8 bases). The germline V and J ends were trimmed by 6 bases and 3 bases, with 18 bases remaining between them. CDR1 and CDR2 from the germline V gene are SNHLY and FYNNEI. This CDR3 region has 15 residues. CDR3 DNA, as far as it was read: TGTGCCAGCAGCGGGGGGACAGGTGGTCTCTACGAG. It yields the protein CASSGGTGGLYE. The entire CDR3 protein reads CASSGGTGGLYEQYF.

A remark on this clone: The read falls 3 residues short of the CDR3 end, and the missing part is taken from the germline J gene. This chain uses TRBV5-1 with TRBJ1-1, with 8 bases fitting TRBD1. Trimming removed 4 bases from V and 4 bases from J; junction bases left unmatched: 6. CDR1 is SGHRS and CDR2 is YFSETQ in the germline V gene. The CDR3 length is 14 residues. CDR3 sequence reads: CASSPGQGATEAFF. CDR3 DNA (partial): TGCGCCAGCAGCCCCGGACAGGGTGCCACTGAA.

As concerns this clone: The read ends 3 residues before the CDR3 terminus; that terminus is restored from the germline J gene. The V call is TRBV18, the J call TRBJ2-6; no reliable D call. Deletions cut 8 bases from V and 4 bases from J, with 6 bases between. Germline V lookup: CDR1 KGHSH, CDR2 LQKENI. The CDR3 contains 12 residues. CDR3 amino acids: CASQTGANVLTF. CDR3 DNA, as far as it was read: TGTGCCAGCCAAACAGGGGCCAACGTC.

Worth noting for this clone: The CDR3 goes on 3 residues after the read ends, and that part is filled in from the germline J gene. The chain employs TRBV2 and TRBJ1-3; no clear D gene. This CDR3 is built from 13 residues. Trimming cost V 7 bases and J 1 base, with 8 bases left between them. Per the germline V gene, CDR1 is SNHLY and CDR2 is FYNNEI. The CDR3 protein is CASTRSSGNTIYF. CDR3 DNA, as far as it was read: TGTGCCAGCACACGGTCTTCTGGAAACACC.

About this clone itself: From the germline J gene comes the end of the CDR3, since the read stops 3 residues before it. The chain has TRBV5-6 and TRBJ2-1, with D perhaps TRBD1 (8 bases). The length of the CDR3 is 14 residues. Trimming pared 4 bases from V and 6 bases from J, leaving 14 bases between. Germline CDR1 is SGHDT and CDR2 is YYEEEE. CDR3 in amino acids: CASSRTGGGNEQFF. CDR3 DNA (partial): TGTGCCAGCAGCCGCACAGGGGGGGGCAATGAG.

With respect to this clone: The CDR3 end is not reached by the read, which stops 3 residues before it; the germline J gene fills it in. The chain combines TRBV6-4 with TRBJ1-2; no clear D. Trimming took off 2 bases at V and 7 bases at J, with 5 bases between the two ends. Germline lookup yields CDR1 MRHNA and CDR2 SNTAGT. The CDR3 covers 11 residues. The CDR3 spells CASSDRGGYTF. CDR3 DNA, as far as it was read: TGTGCCAGCAGTGACCGCGGTGGC.

Points on this clone: The read halts 3 residues ahead of the CDR3 end, with the missing end drawn from the germline J gene. V and J are TRBV14 and TRBJ2-1, with unresolved D. The CDR3 consists of 13 residues. The V gene's germline CDR1 is SGHDN and CDR2 FVKESK. With 4 bases removed from V and 8 bases from J, the gap between germline ends came to 12 bases. The CDR3 spells CASSPRSLDEQFF. CDR3 DNA (partial): TGTGCCAGCAGCCCCCGGTCACTCGATGAG.

Notes on this clone: The CDR3 extends 3 residues past the end of the read, so its final part is completed from the germline J gene. The chain has TRBV7-9 and TRBJ1-1; D is unclear. Germline CDR1 and CDR2: SEHNR and FQNEAQ (reference sequence). The CDR3 extends over 14 amino acids. With 1 base removed from V and 2 bases from J, the gap between germline ends came to 8 bases. The CDR3 reads CASSLDGLNTEAFF. The part of the CDR3 DNA that was read is TGTGCCAGCAGCTTAGACGGACTTAACACTGAA.

Concerning this clone: The CDR3 end falls 3 residues outside the read, so it is completed with the germline J gene. The chain employs TRBV2 and TRBJ1-4, with 7 positions matching TRBD1. This CDR3 contains 14 residues. V dropped 7 bases and J dropped 7; count of bases not matched to a gene: 9. Germline V gives CDR1 SNHLY, CDR2 FYNNEI. The CDR3 loop is CASKGRGLSEKLFF. The part of the CDR3 DNA that was read is TGTGCCAGCAAAGGAAGGGGGCTAAGTGAAAAA.

Of note for this clone: The CDR3 end lies 3 residues beyond the end of the read and is filled in from the germline J gene. This rearrangement joins TRBV6-2 or TRBV6-3 to TRBJ1-6; 9 nucleotides match TRBD1. The CDR3 runs 14 residues. The germline CDR1 and CDR2 sequences are MNHEY and SVGEGT. Unmatched junction bases numbered 7, after V lost 7 bases and J lost 9 bases. Incomplete CDR3 DNA: TGTGCCAGCATCCGGGACAGGGAAGGTTCACCC. Amino acids: CASIRDREGSP. The CDR3 in its entirety is CASIRDREGSPLHF.